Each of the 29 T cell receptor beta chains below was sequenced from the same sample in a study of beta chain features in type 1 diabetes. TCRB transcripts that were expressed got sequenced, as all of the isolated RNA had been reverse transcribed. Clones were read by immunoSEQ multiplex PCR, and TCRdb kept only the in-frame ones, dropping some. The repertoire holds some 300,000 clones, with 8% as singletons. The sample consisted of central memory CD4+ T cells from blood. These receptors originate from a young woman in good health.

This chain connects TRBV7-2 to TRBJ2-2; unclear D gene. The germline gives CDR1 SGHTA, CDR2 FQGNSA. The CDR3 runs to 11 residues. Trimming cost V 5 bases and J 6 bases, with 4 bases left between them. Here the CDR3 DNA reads TGTGCCAGCAGCCTCGCCGGGGAGCTGTTTTTT. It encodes CASSLAGELFF. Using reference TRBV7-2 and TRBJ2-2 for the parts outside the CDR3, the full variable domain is GAGVSQSPSNKVTEKGKDVELRCDPISGHTALYWYRQSLGQGLEFLIYFQGNSAPDKSGLPSDRFSAERTGGSVSTLTIQRTQQEDSAVYLCASSLAGELFFGEGSRLTVL.

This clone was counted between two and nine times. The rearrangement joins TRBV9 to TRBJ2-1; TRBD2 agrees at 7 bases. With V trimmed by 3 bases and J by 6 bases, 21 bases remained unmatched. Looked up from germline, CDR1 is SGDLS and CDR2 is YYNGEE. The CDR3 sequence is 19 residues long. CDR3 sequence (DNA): TGTGCCAGCAGCGCACCTTCGGGACTACGTTCTCGAACATTCAATGAGCAGTTCTTC. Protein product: CASSAPSGLRSRTFNEQFF.

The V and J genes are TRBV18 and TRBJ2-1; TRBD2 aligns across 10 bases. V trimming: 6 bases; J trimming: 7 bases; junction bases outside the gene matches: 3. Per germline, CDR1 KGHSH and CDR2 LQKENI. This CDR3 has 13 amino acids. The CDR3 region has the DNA TGTGCCAGCTCGAGGACTAGCGGAAATGAGCAGTTCTTC. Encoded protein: CASSRTSGNEQFF.

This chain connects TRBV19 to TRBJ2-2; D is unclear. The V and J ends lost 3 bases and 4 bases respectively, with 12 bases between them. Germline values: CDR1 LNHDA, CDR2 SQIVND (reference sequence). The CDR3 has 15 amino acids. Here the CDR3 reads CASSIRRPGTGELFF. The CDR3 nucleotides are TGTGCCAGTAGTATCCGCCGACCGGGCACCGGGGAGCTGTTTTTT.

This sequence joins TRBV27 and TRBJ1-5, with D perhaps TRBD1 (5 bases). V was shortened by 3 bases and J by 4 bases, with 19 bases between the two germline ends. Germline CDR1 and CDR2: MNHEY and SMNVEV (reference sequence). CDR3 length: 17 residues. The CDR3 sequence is CASSFRPSGLINQPQHF. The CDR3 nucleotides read TGTGCCAGCAGTTTTAGGCCTTCAGGGTTAATAAATCAGCCCCAGCATTTT.

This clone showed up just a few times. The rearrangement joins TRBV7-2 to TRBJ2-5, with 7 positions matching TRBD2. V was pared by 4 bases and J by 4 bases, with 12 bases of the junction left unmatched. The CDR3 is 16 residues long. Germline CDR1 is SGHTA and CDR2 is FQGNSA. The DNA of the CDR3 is TGTGCCAGCAGCTCCGTCAAGCGGGAACTTCGAGAGACCCAGTACTTC. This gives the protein CASSSVKRELRETQYF. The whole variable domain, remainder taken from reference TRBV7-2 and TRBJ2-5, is GAGVSQSPSNKVTEKGKDVELRCDPISGHTALYWYRQSLGQGLEFLIYFQGNSAPDKSGLPSDRFSAERTGGSVSTLTIQRTQQEDSAVYLCASSSVKRELRETQYFGPGTRLLVL.

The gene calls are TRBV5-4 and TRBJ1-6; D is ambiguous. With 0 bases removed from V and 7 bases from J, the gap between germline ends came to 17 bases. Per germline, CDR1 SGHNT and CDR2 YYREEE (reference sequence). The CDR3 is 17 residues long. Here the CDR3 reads CASSLGGKAGGNSPLHF. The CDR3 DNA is TGTGCCAGCAGCTTGGGGGGAAAGGCAGGTGGAAATTCACCCCTCCACTTT.

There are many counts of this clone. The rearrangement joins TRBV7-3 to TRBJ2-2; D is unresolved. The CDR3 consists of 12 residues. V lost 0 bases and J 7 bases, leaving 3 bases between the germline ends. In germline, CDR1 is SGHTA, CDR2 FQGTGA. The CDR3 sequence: CASSLTDGELFF. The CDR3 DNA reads TGTGCCAGCAGCTTAACCGACGGGGAGCTGTTTTTT.

The CDR3 reads CASIRTGGVYGYTF. CDR3 nucleotides: TGTGCCAGCATCAGGACAGGGGGCGTCTATGGCTACACCTTC. This rearrangement joins TRBV5-6 to TRBJ1-2, with 11 bases fitting TRBD1. Germline V lookup: CDR1 SGHDT, CDR2 YYEEEE. The CDR3 runs 14 residues. Trimming removed 6 bases from V and 4 bases from J; junction bases left unmatched: 5.

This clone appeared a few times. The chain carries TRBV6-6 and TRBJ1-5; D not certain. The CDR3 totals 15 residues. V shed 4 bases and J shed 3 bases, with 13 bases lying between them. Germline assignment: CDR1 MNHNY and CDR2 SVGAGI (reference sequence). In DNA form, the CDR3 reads TGTGCCAGCAGTTGGAAGGAGACAACCAATCAGCCCCAGCATTTT. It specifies CASSWKETTNQPQHF.

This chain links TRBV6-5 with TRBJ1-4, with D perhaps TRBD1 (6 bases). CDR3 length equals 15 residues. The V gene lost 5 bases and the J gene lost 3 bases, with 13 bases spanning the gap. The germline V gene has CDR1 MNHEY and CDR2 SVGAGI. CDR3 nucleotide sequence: TGTGCCAGCAGTCGGGACATTCGGGCTAATGAAAAACTGTTTTTT. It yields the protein CASSRDIRANEKLFF.

The CDR3 bases are TGTGCCAGCAGCTTGGATAGCGGGAGGTCAAATGAGCAGTTCTTC. Its translation: CASSLDSGRSNEQFF. This chain links TRBV7-3 with TRBJ2-1, with TRBD2 matching 10 bases. Losses at the gene ends were 3 bases for V and 7 bases for J; bases not matched to a gene: 6. Germline lookup yields CDR1 SGHTA and CDR2 FQGTGA. CDR3 length: 15 residues.

This chain's CDR3 is CASSQEMWGNQPQHF. The CDR3 DNA reads as TGCGCCAGCAGCCAAGAGATGTGGGGCAATCAGCCCCAGCATTTT. The rearrangement links TRBV4-3 to TRBJ1-5; D remains ambiguous. Between the trimmed V and J ends, which lost 0 bases and 2 bases, there was a span of 8 bases. The germline V gene has CDR1 LGHNA and CDR2 YSLEER. The CDR3 has 15 amino acids.

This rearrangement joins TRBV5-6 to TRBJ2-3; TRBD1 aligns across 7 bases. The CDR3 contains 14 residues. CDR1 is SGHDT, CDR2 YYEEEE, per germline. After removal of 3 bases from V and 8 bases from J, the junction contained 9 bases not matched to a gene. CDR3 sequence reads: CASSSRQGIGTQYF. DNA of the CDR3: TGTGCCAGCAGCTCCAGACAGGGTATTGGTACGCAGTATTTT.

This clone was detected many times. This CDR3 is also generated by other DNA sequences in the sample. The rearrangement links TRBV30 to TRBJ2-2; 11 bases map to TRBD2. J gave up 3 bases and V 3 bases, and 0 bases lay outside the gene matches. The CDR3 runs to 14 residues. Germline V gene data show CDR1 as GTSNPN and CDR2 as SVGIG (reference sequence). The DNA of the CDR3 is TGTGCCTGGAGGGGACTAGCGGACACCGGGGAGCTGTTTTTT. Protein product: CAWRGLADTGELFF. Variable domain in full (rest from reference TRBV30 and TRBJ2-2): SQTIHQWPATLVQPVGSPLSLECTVEGTSNPNLYWYRQAAGRGLQLLFYSVGIGQISSEVPQNLSASRPQDRQFILSSKKLLLSDSGFYLCAWRGLADTGELFFGEGSRLTVL.

The CDR3 DNA follows: TGTGCCAGCAGTCGCCCAGGACTCACTGAAAAACTGTTTTTT. Amino acid sequence: CASSRPGLTEKLFF. The genes are TRBV6-1 and TRBJ1-4; D uncertain. Trimming shortened V by 5 bases and J by 7 bases, and 14 bases separated the two germline ends. The length of the CDR3 is 14 residues. Germline lookup yields CDR1 MNHNS and CDR2 SASEGT.

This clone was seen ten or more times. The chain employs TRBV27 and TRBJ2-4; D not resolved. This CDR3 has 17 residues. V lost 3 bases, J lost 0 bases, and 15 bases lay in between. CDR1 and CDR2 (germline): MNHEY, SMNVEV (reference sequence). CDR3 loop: CASSFRPRDLAKNIQYF. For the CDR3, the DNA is TGTGCCAGCAGTTTCCGTCCCCGCGACCTAGCCAAAAACATTCAGTACTTC.

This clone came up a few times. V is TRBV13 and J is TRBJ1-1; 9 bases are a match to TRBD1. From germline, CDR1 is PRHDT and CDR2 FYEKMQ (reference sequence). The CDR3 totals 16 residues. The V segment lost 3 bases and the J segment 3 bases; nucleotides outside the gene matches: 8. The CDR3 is CASSLFGTGMDTEAFF. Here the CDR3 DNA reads TGTGCCAGCAGCTTGTTCGGGACAGGGATGGACACTGAAGCTTTCTTT.

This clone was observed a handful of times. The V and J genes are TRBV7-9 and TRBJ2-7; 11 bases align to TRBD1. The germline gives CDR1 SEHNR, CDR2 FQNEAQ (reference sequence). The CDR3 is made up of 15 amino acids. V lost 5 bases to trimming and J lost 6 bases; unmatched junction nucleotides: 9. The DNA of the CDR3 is TGTGCCAGCAGCCGTTTCGGACAGGGGGCAGGCGAGCAGTACTTC. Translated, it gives CASSRFGQGAGEQYF.

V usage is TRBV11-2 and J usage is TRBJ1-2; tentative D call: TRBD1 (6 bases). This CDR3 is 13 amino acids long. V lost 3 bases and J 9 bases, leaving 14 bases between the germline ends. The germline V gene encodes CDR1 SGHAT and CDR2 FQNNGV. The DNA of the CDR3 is TGTGCCAGCAGCTTGGCCGGACAGACCAGCTACACCTTC. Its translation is CASSLAGQTSYTF.

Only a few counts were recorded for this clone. The CDR3 spells CASTPDGYNSPLHF. Written as DNA, the CDR3 is TGTGCCAGCACCCCGGACGGTTATAATTCACCCCTCCACTTT. The V and J genes are TRBV2 and TRBJ1-6; D not resolved. The germline CDR1 and CDR2 sequences are SNHLY and FYNNEI. V was shortened by 7 bases and J by 4 bases, with 11 bases between the two germline ends. The CDR3 loop spans 14 amino acids.

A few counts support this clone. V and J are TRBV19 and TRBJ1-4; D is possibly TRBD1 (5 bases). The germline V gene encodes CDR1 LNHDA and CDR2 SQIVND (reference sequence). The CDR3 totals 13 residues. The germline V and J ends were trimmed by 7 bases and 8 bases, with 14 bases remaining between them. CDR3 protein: CASKRQGGEKLFF. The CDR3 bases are TGTGCCAGTAAGCGGCAGGGTGGGGAAAAACTGTTTTTT.

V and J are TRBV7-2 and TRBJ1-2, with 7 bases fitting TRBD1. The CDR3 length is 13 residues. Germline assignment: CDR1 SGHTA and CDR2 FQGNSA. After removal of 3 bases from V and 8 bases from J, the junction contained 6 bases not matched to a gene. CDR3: CASSLDRQGGYTF. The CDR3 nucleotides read TGTGCCAGCAGCTTGGATCGACAGGGAGGCTACACCTTC.

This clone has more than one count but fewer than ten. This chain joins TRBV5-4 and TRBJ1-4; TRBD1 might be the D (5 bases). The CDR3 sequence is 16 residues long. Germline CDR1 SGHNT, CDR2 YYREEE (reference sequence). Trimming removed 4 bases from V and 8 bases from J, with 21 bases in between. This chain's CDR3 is CASSQDPGTPGEKLFF. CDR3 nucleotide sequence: TGTGCCAGCAGCCAAGACCCCGGGACGCCGGGGGAAAAACTGTTTTTT. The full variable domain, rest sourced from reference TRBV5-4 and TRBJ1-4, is ETGVTQSPTHLIKTRGQQVTLRCSSQSGHNTVSWYQQALGQGPQFIFQYYREEENGRGNFPPRFSGLQFPNYSSELNVNALELDDSALYLCASSQDPGTPGEKLFFGSGTQLSVL.

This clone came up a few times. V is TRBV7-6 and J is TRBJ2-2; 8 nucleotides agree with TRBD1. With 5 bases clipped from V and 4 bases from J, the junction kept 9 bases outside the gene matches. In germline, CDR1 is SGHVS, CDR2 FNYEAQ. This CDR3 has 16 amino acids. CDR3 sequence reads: CASSHRRDRRTGELFF. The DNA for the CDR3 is TGTGCCAGCAGCCACCGACGGGACAGGCGCACCGGGGAGCTGTTTTTT.

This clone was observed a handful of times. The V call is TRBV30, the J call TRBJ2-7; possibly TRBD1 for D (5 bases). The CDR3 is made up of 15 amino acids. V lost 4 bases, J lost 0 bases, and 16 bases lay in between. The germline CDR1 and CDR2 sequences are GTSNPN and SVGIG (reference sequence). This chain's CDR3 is CAWTYGHRDSYEQYF. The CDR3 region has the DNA TGTGCCTGGACCTACGGACATCGAGACTCCTACGAGCAGTACTTC.

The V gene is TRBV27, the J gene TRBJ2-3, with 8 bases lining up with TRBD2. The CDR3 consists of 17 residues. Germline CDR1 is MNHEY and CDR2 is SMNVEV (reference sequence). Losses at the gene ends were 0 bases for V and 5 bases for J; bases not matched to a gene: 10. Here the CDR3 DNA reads TGTGCCAGCAGTTTATCCGCCCGGGGGGGCGCGGTAGATACGCAGTATTTT. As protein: CASSLSARGGAVDTQYF.

In DNA form, the CDR3 reads TGCGCCAGCAGCCAAGAAAGTACCTGGGGGGCTGGAAACACCATATATTTT. Translated, it gives CASSQESTWGAGNTIYF. The chain recombines TRBV4-3 with TRBJ1-3, with a possible D match to TRBD1 (5 bases). With 0 bases removed from V and 2 bases from J, the gap between germline ends came to 14 bases. The length of the CDR3 is 17 residues. CDR1 is LGHNA and CDR2 is YSLEER in the germline V gene.

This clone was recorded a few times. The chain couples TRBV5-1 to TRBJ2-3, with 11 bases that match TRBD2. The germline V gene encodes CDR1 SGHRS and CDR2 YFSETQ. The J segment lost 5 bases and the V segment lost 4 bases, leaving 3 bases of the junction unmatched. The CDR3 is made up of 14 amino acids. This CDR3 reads CASSPGTSGDTQYF. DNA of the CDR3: TGCGCCAGCAGCCCTGGGACTAGCGGAGATACGCAGTATTTT.